These T cell receptor beta chains were read from a single sample in a study of CD8 T cells in ankylosing spondylitis. Using its own MiXCR run on the 5' RACE reads, TCRdb lists one record per CDR3 protein. This repertoire shows roughly 700,000 distinct CDR3 sequences, about 20% found once; its top ten account for under 20%. Sequenced material: blood, either unsorted or a sorted T cell fraction (not recorded which). These receptors originate from a male donor with ankylosing spondylitis. Each CDR3 is given with its conserved first and last residue. The order of the fields is CDR3 protein, V gene, J gene.

CDR3 protein: CASSSETGGKEKLFF
V gene: TRBV5-1
J gene: TRBJ1-4

CDR3 protein: CAISDWTSGSYEQYF
V gene: TRBV10-3
J gene: TRBJ2-7

CDR3 protein: CASSQTGEGGNTIYF
V gene: TRBV12-3/TRBV12-4
J gene: TRBJ1-3

CDR3 protein: CASRPGTKTYEQYF
V gene: TRBV28
J gene: TRBJ2-7

CDR3 protein: CASSRDSSYGYTF
V gene: TRBV9
J gene: TRBJ1-2

CDR3 protein: CASGGGLTGELFF
V gene: TRBV7-2
J gene: TRBJ2-2

CDR3 protein: CAARARGQPQHF
V gene: TRBV28
J gene: TRBJ1-5

CDR3 protein: CASSMGLNSPLHF
V gene: TRBV7-9
J gene: TRBJ1-6

CDR3 protein: CASSPDRGTEAFF
V gene: TRBV6-1
J gene: TRBJ1-1

CDR3 protein: CAISDGSITDTQYF
V gene: TRBV10-3
J gene: TRBJ2-3

CDR3 protein: CASSARTGLNTEAFF
V gene: TRBV2
J gene: TRBJ1-1

CDR3 protein: CSARTGTGGAFF
V gene: TRBV20-1
J gene: TRBJ1-1

CDR3 protein: CASTKRGSLDEQFF
V gene: TRBV6-2/TRBV6-3
J gene: TRBJ2-1

CDR3 protein: CSVDVTGASYEQYF
V gene: TRBV29-1
J gene: TRBJ2-7

CDR3 protein: CASSFAGVSYEQYF
V gene: TRBV12-3/TRBV12-4
J gene: TRBJ2-7

CDR3 protein: CASSLAGTASNEQFF
V gene: TRBV5-1
J gene: TRBJ2-1

CDR3 protein: CASSDSSGRGADTQYF
V gene: TRBV6-4
J gene: TRBJ2-3

CDR3 protein: CASILPDRGTSNAGELFF
V gene: TRBV6-2/TRBV6-3
J gene: TRBJ2-2

CDR3 protein: CASSDLTSGGTDTQYF
V gene: TRBV2
J gene: TRBJ2-3

CDR3 protein: CASSTLAGALNEQFF
V gene: TRBV19
J gene: TRBJ2-1

CDR3 protein: CASSVGLAGGVETQYF
V gene: TRBV7-9
J gene: TRBJ2-5

CDR3 protein: CASSQVGQGETQYF
V gene: TRBV14
J gene: TRBJ2-5

CDR3 protein: CASSRRVRERAKETQYF
V gene: TRBV4-3
J gene: TRBJ2-5

CDR3 protein: CATSNRQASNQPQHF
V gene: TRBV15
J gene: TRBJ1-5

CDR3 protein: CASSSTGTGVSPLHF
V gene: TRBV9
J gene: TRBJ1-6

CDR3 protein: CASSSLHTTSGGAVRTDTQYF
V gene: TRBV11-2
J gene: TRBJ2-3

CDR3 protein: CASRSLGGYTF
V gene: TRBV12-3/TRBV12-4
J gene: TRBJ1-2

CDR3 protein: CSVDEWSEAFF
V gene: TRBV29-1
J gene: TRBJ1-1

CDR3 protein: CASRKDQGGYGYTF
V gene: TRBV12-3/TRBV12-4
J gene: TRBJ1-2

CDR3 protein: CSVEGVAGGTYEQYF
V gene: TRBV29-1
J gene: TRBJ2-7

CDR3 protein: CASTQGGPKGTQYF
V gene: TRBV6-1
J gene: TRBJ2-5

CDR3 protein: CASSSDTAPLVYGYTF
V gene: TRBV5-1
J gene: TRBJ1-2

CDR3 protein: CASKNGGNTGELFF
V gene: TRBV12-3/TRBV12-4
J gene: TRBJ2-2

CDR3 protein: CATRQPKVNTEAFF
V gene: TRBV7-9
J gene: TRBJ1-1

CDR3 protein: CASSQDPEGEYEQYF
V gene: TRBV4-3
J gene: TRBJ2-7

CDR3 protein: CASDSGVTSYNEQFF
V gene: TRBV12-3/TRBV12-4
J gene: TRBJ2-1

CDR3 protein: CASSFGVHTGELFF
V gene: TRBV7-2
J gene: TRBJ2-2

CDR3 protein: CASSHFGGTEAFF
V gene: TRBV4-1
J gene: TRBJ1-1

CDR3 protein: CASRTTEQPYEQYF
V gene: TRBV5-4
J gene: TRBJ2-7

CDR3 protein: CASRPTGGGRTGELFF
V gene: TRBV12-3/TRBV12-4
J gene: TRBJ2-2

CDR3 protein: CASSDRGEAFF
V gene: TRBV12-3/TRBV12-4
J gene: TRBJ1-1

CDR3 protein: CASSPPGTASEQYF
V gene: TRBV18
J gene: TRBJ2-7

CDR3 protein: CASSFPGLAGVTGELFF
V gene: TRBV12-3/TRBV12-4
J gene: TRBJ2-2

CDR3 protein: CASRSSGGWDEQFF
V gene: TRBV28
J gene: TRBJ2-1

CDR3 protein: CARTRGVLAGGPPKNIQYF
V gene: TRBV5-1
J gene: TRBJ2-4